This paragraph covers one T cell receptor (beta chain) sequence. This clone was recorded only once. It has no known antigen specificity. Base quality data are lacking; no much larger clone is found one base away. The sample belongs to a study of OX40 agonist ivuxolimab in advanced cancers. Describing the broader study: Ivuxolimab, which targeted the costimulatory receptor OX40 (CD134), was an agonistic, fully human IgG2 monoclonal antibody. Intravenous ivuxolimab was administered to patients every 2 weeks at six dose levels: 0.01, 0.1, 0.3, 1.5, 3 and 10 mg/kg. Of the 50 to 55 patients in dose escalation, some 20 had hepatocellular carcinoma, about 15 had melanoma, 9 had renal cell carcinoma and 9 had head and neck cancer. In the dose-escalation cohort, 82.7% of patients were male, and the mean age was 60 years with a range of roughly 20 to 80. Patients were allowed to have had prior anti-PD-1, anti-PD-L1 or anti-CTLA-4 therapy, and 40% of the dose-escalation patients had previously received checkpoint inhibitors. Three dose-escalation patients achieved partial responses, one with hepatocellular carcinoma and two with cutaneous melanoma. The purpose of peripheral TCRbeta sequencing was to test whether ivuxolimab changed TCR sequence diversity and led to clonal T-cell expansion. The paper covers the monotherapy dose-escalation part of the phase I ivuxolimab trial, which included N ≈ 54 patients. Overall study results and their limits: Low levels of normalized T-cell clonal expansion were also seen in some patients who did not respond. After ivuxolimab, expanded clones were on average more numerous among CD8+ T cells than among CD4+ T cells. Antigen specificity was not determined for the clonally expanded peripheral T cells. At doses of 0.1 to 3.0 mg/kg, clonal expansion of both CD4+ and CD8+ blood T cells was observed from baseline to week 6. Partial responders in the 0.1-3.0 mg/kg groups had among the lowest normalized peripheral clonal expansion, especially among CD8+ T cells.

Genomic DNA was isolated from the sorted cells so that the TCRbeta CDR3 region could be sequenced. The immunoSEQ Assay was used to sequence the TCRbeta CDR3 regions. The clones in this table, taken by TCRdb from immuneACCESS, are in-frame only. Not every clone is retained; where verified, under half of the shortfall comes from an unresolved V gene, and the cause of the rest is unknown. In this sample the table shows about 63,000 clones, approximately 90% of which occur a single time. The top ten clones comprise about 4% of the sample. Patients with a history of autoimmune disease or receiving systemic immunosuppression were excluded from the trial. Peripheral blood for TCR sequencing was collected from all dose cohorts at baseline, on cycle 4 day 1, and on cycle 7 day 1. Samples came from an open-label, multicenter, first-in-human phase I dose-escalation trial of ivuxolimab. Adults with locally advanced or metastatic melanoma, renal cell, hepatocellular, or head and neck squamous cell carcinoma were enrolled in the trial. Before TCR sequencing, CD4+ T cells and CD8+ T cells were sorted from peripheral blood as separate populations.

This TCR was recovered from an adult with an advanced solid tumor such as melanoma, head and neck, liver or kidney cancer. The specimen comprised CD4+ or CD8+ T cells sorted from blood, sampled in a trial of the OX40 agonist ivuxolimab.

The nucleotides are TGTGCCACCAGCAGTGGCGGGGAAACCTACGAGCAGTACTTC. Its protein product is CATSSGGETYEQYF. The sequence links TRBV15 to TRBJ2-7; the D gene is perhaps TRBD2, from 6 matching bases. Including the terminal cysteine and phenylalanine, the CDR3 comprises 14 residues. Of all the DNA, just the CDR3 is kept, 42 bases in frame from base 1. A distance of 11 bases separates the germline ends of V and J, which lose 3 bases and 2 bases respectively. CDR1 LNHNV and CDR2 YYDKDF were looked up in the germline V gene (reference sequence). The reference TRBV15 and TRBJ2-7 proteins fill in what lies around the CDR3, so the full variable domain reads DAMVIQNPRYQVTQFGKPVTLSCSQTLNHNVMYWYQQKSSQAPKLLFHYYDKDFNNEADTPDNFQSRRPNTSFCFLDIRSPGLGDTAMYLCATSSGGETYEQYFGPGTRLTVT.